These 21 T cell receptor beta chains originate from one sample sequenced in a study of T cell clonality in common variable immunodeficiency. Clones were read by immunoSEQ multiplex PCR, and TCRdb kept only the in-frame ones, dropping some. The profile covers 40,000 or so clones, none occurring a single time. Sequencing used peripheral blood mononuclear cells. The receptors come from a person aged 18-69 years in good health.

Of note for this clone: The read terminates 3 residues ahead of where the CDR3 ends, so the germline J gene completes it. The chain joins TRBV30 to TRBJ2-3, with unresolved D. This CDR3 has 11 amino acids. Per the germline V gene, CDR1 is GTSNPN and CDR2 is SVGIG (reference sequence). The covered CDR3 bases are TGTGCCTGGAGTATTATAGAGACG. Its translation is CAWSIIET. The full CDR3 sequence reads CAWSIIETQYF.

This clone was picked up many times. The read ends 3 residues shy of where the CDR3 ends; the end is completed using the germline J gene. The sample has other DNA sequences that encode this CDR3 too. V and J are TRBV5-4 and TRBJ1-1; TRBD1 matches at 8 bases. The CDR3 loop spans 14 amino acids. CDR1 and CDR2 from the germline V gene are SGHNT and YYREEE (reference sequence). The DNA read from the CDR3 is TGTGCCAGCAGCTTGGGACAGGGGAGCGAGACC. Its protein is CASSLGQGSET. From start to end, the CDR3 is CASSLGQGSETAFF.

This clone was seen at least ten times. Compared with germline, one end of the junction differs, possibly owing to a read error. The read finishes 3 residues shy of the CDR3 end, and the germline J gene is used to complete it. The chain joins TRBV5-1 to TRBJ2-3; tentatively, D is TRBD2 (5 bases). The CDR3 totals 15 residues. Per the germline V gene, CDR1 is SGHRS and CDR2 is YFSETQ. The CDR3: CASSLRPQAAETQYF. The sequenced part of the CDR3 DNA is TGCGCCAGCAGCTTAAGGCCCCAAGCGGCAGAGACG.

As concerns this clone: The CDR3 is cut off 3 residues early in the read; its end comes from the germline J gene. The rearrangement links TRBV7-9 to TRBJ2-1, with D maybe TRBD2 (5 bases). This CDR3 spans 13 amino acids. CDR1 is SEHNR and CDR2 is FQNEAQ in the germline V gene (reference sequence). The V gene lost 5 bases and the J gene lost 6 bases, with 11 bases spanning the gap. The CDR3 loop is CASSARTGNEQFF. The sequenced part of the CDR3 DNA is TGTGCCAGCAGCGCCCGGACTGGCAATGAG.

Points on this clone: The read ends 3 residues shy of where the CDR3 ends; the end is completed using the germline J gene. The rearrangement joins TRBV19 to TRBJ2-2; D may be TRBD1 (6 bases). Germline loops: CDR1 LNHDA, CDR2 SQIVND (reference sequence). The V and J ends lost 10 bases and 0 bases respectively, with 15 bases between them. This CDR3 has 15 residues. The CDR3 protein is CATLRDRSNTGELFF. CDR3 DNA (partial): TGTGCCACCCTGCGAGACAGGTCGAACACCGGGGAG. The full variable domain, in which reference TRBV19 and TRBJ2-2 provide the parts outside the CDR3, is DGGITQSPKYLFRKEGQNVTLSCEQNLNHDAMYWYRQDPGQGLRLIYYSQIVNDFQKGDIAEGYSVSREKKESFPLTVTSAQKNPTAFYLCATLRDRSNTGELFFGEGSRLTVL.

This clone came up many times. The sequenced fragment ends 3 residues before the CDR3 boundary, so the rest is inferred from the germline J gene. The chain recombines TRBV30 with TRBJ1-2; D is perhaps TRBD1 (6 bases). The CDR3 loop spans 15 amino acids. Trimming took off 1 base at V and 7 bases at J, with 19 bases between the two ends. Per germline, CDR1 GTSNPN and CDR2 SVGIG (reference sequence). The DNA read from the CDR3 is TGTGCCTGGAGTGCCGAGACAGGATCGAGGGGTGGC. Translating it yields CAWSAETGSRGG. From start to end, the CDR3 is CAWSAETGSRGGYTF.

CDR3 DNA, as far as it was read: TGTGCCAGCTCACCGCGCCCCGGGACAGGGGACTCTTCACCC. Its translation: CASSPRPGTGDSSP. The full-length CDR3 reads as CASSPRPGTGDSSPLHF. The chain couples TRBV18 to TRBJ1-6; 10 bases match TRBD1. With the read ending 3 residues before the CDR3 end, the germline J gene is used to fill in that end. Germline CDR1 KGHSH, CDR2 LQKENI. V shed 3 bases and J 9 bases; nucleotides not matched to a gene: 11. CDR3 size: 17 residues.

In this sample, this clone turned up many times. The observed sequence ends 3 residues before the CDR3 terminus, with the missing tail filled in from the germline J gene. This chain joins TRBV7-9 and TRBJ1-1; D is undetermined. The germline CDR1 and CDR2 sequences are SEHNR and FQNEAQ (reference sequence). The CDR3 totals 14 residues. Trimming removed 5 bases from V and 0 bases from J, with 10 bases in between. The CDR3 protein is CASSPPPMNTEAFF. CDR3 bases read: TGTGCCAGCAGCCCGCCACCTATGAACACTGAA.

In this sample, this clone turned up many times. With the read ending 3 residues before the CDR3 end, the germline J gene is used to fill in that end. The chain employs TRBV7-9 and TRBJ2-7; possibly TRBD2 for D (5 bases). Trimming removed 5 bases from V and 4 bases from J, with 9 bases in between. The CDR3 spans 12 residues. The germline CDR1 and CDR2 sequences are SEHNR and FQNEAQ (reference sequence). CDR3 sequence: CASSEEGYEQYF. The DNA read from the CDR3 is TGTGCCAGCAGCGAAGAGGGTTACGAG.

This clone was seen more than once but under ten times. A much larger clone sits a single nucleotide away, making a read error possible. The sequence runs out 3 residues before the end of the CDR3; the remainder is reconstructed from the germline J gene. The V call is TRBV19, the J call TRBJ2-3; 7 bases map to TRBD1. Germline V lookup: CDR1 LNHDA, CDR2 SQIVND (reference sequence). CDR3 length equals 13 residues. CDR3 DNA (partial): TGTGCCAGCTTAGGGGGCTTTAATCAGCCG. This sequence encodes CASLGGFNQP. In full, the CDR3 reads CASLGGFNQPQYF.

A note on this clone: The read is 3 residues too short to cover the CDR3 end, so that end is filled in from the germline J gene. The gene calls are TRBV2 and TRBJ2-3; 11 bases align to TRBD2. The CDR3 runs to 15 residues. Germline assignment: CDR1 SNHLY and CDR2 FYNNEI. The sequenced part of the CDR3 DNA is TGTGCCAGCAGCGCCGGGACTAGCGGAGAAGAGACG. Its translation: CASSAGTSGEET. The full CDR3 reads CASSAGTSGEETQYF. The full variable domain, rest sourced from reference TRBV2 and TRBJ2-3, is EPEVTQTPSHQVTQMGQEVILRCVPISNHLYFYWYRQILGQKVEFLVSFYNNEISEKSEIFDDQFSVERPDGSNFTLKIRSTKLEDSAMYFCASSAGTSGEETQYFGPGTRLTVL.

This clone showed up just a few times. Sequencing ends 3 residues short of the CDR3 end; the germline J gene provides the rest. The V and J genes are TRBV30 and TRBJ1-6, with TRBD1 identical over 7 bases. Germline values: CDR1 GTSNPN, CDR2 SVGIG (reference sequence). The V and J ends lost 5 bases and 2 bases, in that order; junction bases with no gene match: 6. The CDR3 totals 15 residues. CDR3 sequence: CAWSQGLAYNSPLHF. The covered CDR3 bases are TGTGCCTGGTCACAGGGGTTGGCCTATAATTCACCC.

In its sample, this clone was seen many times. The CDR3 end lies 3 residues beyond the end of the read and is filled in from the germline J gene. This chain links TRBV12-5 with TRBJ2-3; 15 nucleotides line up with TRBD2. Germline CDR1 LGHNT, CDR2 FRNRAP. The CDR3 consists of 16 residues. The V and J ends lost 7 bases and 3 bases, in that order; junction bases with no gene match: 5. The CDR3 here is CASARTSGGETDTQYF. The DNA read from the CDR3 is TGTGCTAGTGCCCGGACTAGCGGGGGGGAAACAGATACG.

This clone has at least ten counts. Coverage ceases 3 residues before the CDR3 finishes, and the germline J gene fills in the end. The V call is TRBV30, the J call TRBJ2-7, with TRBD2 identical over 14 bases. The J segment lost 5 bases and the V segment lost 5 bases, leaving 5 bases of the junction unmatched. The germline V gene encodes CDR1 GTSNPN and CDR2 SVGIG (reference sequence). The CDR3 sequence is 14 residues long. The DNA read from the CDR3 is TGTGCCTGGGGACTAGCGGGGGGATTCCACGAG. This codes for CAWGLAGGFHE. The whole CDR3 sequence reads CAWGLAGGFHEQYF. Based on the CDR3 plus reference TRBV30 and TRBJ2-7, the full variable domain is SQTIHQWPATLVQPVGSPLSLECTVEGTSNPNLYWYRQAAGRGLQLLFYSVGIGQISSEVPQNLSASRPQDRQFILSSKKLLLSDSGFYLCAWGLAGGFHEQYFGPGTRLTVT.

There are many counts of this clone. The read ends 3 residues before the CDR3 terminus; that terminus is restored from the germline J gene. The chain links TRBV20-1 to TRBJ1-1, with TRBD1 identical over 10 bases. The germline CDR1 and CDR2 sequences are DFQATT and SNEGSKA (reference sequence). This CDR3 contains 14 residues. CDR3 in amino acids: CSARTGGPNTEAFF. CDR3 DNA (partial): TGCAGCGCGCGGACAGGGGGACCGAACACTGAA.

The table lists this clone with a few counts. The read ends 3 residues before the CDR3 terminus; that terminus is restored from the germline J gene. The rearrangement uses TRBV7-2 and TRBJ1-2, with a tentative D call TRBD1 (6 bases). Per germline, CDR1 SGHTA and CDR2 FQGNSA. The CDR3 consists of 15 residues. The CDR3 is CASSHSGGRTDTYTF. CDR3 DNA (partial): TGTGCCAGCAGCCACAGCGGGGGGCGCACAGATACC.

This clone occurred many times. The read gets to within 3 residues of the CDR3 end, and the germline J gene fills in the rest. The rearrangement joins TRBV5-4 to TRBJ1-3, with D possibly TRBD1 on 6 matching bases. The CDR3 contains 16 residues. CDR1 is SGHNT and CDR2 is YYREEE in the germline V gene (reference sequence). V shed 2 bases and J shed 0 bases, with 12 bases lying between them. CDR3 DNA (partial): TGTGCCAGCAGCTTAGGGGGACGAAGCTCTGGAAACACC. It yields the protein CASSLGGRSSGNT. The full CDR3 protein is CASSLGGRSSGNTIYF. Supplemented by reference TRBV5-4 and TRBJ1-3, the full variable domain reads ETGVTQSPTHLIKTRGQQVTLRCSSQSGHNTVSWYQQALGQGPQFIFQYYREEENGRGNFPPRFSGLQFPNYSSELNVNALELDDSALYLCASSLGGRSSGNTIYFGEGSWLTVV.

This clone was observed a handful of times. The read is 3 residues too short to cover the CDR3 end, so that end is filled in from the germline J gene. This rearrangement joins TRBV20-1 to TRBJ2-1, with TRBD2 matching 13 bases. Losses at the gene ends were 0 bases for V and 9 bases for J; bases not matched to a gene: 5. Germline V gene lookup returns CDR1 DFQATT and CDR2 SNEGSKA (reference sequence). CDR3 length: 15 residues. CDR3 DNA (partial): TGCAGTGCTAGAGACCCGCGACTAGCGGGAGGTGAG. Its translation: CSARDPRLAGGE. The CDR3 in full is CSARDPRLAGGEQFF.

This clone was recorded many times. The read ends 3 residues before the CDR3 terminus; that terminus is restored from the germline J gene. This sequence joins TRBV18 and TRBJ2-7, with 7 bases aligning to TRBD2. The CDR3 contains 14 residues. V was clipped by 2 bases and J by 3 bases; unmatched bases: 4. Germline-derived CDR1 and CDR2 are KGHSH and LQKENI. The CDR3 bases that were read are TGTGCCAGCTCACCAGCAGCGGGGAGCTACGAG. This encodes CASSPAAGSYE. In full, the CDR3 is CASSPAAGSYEQYF.

This clone was observed many times. Read sequence stops 3 residues before the CDR3 end, and the germline J gene provides the missing end. The V call is TRBV19, the J call TRBJ2-5; TRBD1 is a possible D gene (6 bases). Germline V gives CDR1 LNHDA, CDR2 SQIVND (reference sequence). The CDR3 has 16 amino acids. Between the trimmed V and J ends, which lost 3 bases and 2 bases, there was a span of 16 bases. The CDR3 sequence: CASSISRTATQETQYF. The sequenced part of the CDR3 DNA is TGTGCCAGTAGTATCAGCCGGACAGCCACACAAGAGACC.

On this clone itself: The CDR3 is cut off 3 residues early in the read; its end comes from the germline J gene. The chain is built from TRBV6-1 and TRBJ1-2; 7 nucleotides match TRBD1. Germline CDR1 reads MNHNS; CDR2 reads SASEGT. This CDR3 has 15 residues. V lost 0 bases and J lost 2; bases outside the gene matches: 3. The covered CDR3 bases are TGTGCCAGCAGTGAAGCCGGGACAGAAAACTATGGC. This translates into CASSEAGTENYG. The full-length CDR3 reads as CASSEAGTENYGYTF.